This TCR beta chain came from a study of blood T cell repertoires in COVID-19. About the research overall: Acute and convalescent COVID-19 samples came from the United States, Italy and Spain.

The germline V gene has CDR1 SGHAT and CDR2 FQNNGV. The CDR3 loop spans 13 amino acids. Trimming pared 2 bases from V and 2 bases from J, leaving 6 bases between. On this clone: The sample holds other DNA sequences that translate to the same CDR3.

Categorization into cohorts depended on clinical history that participants reported. Generated by immunoSEQ multiplex PCR, the TCRdb table keeps only in-frame clones and is missing some. The sample has around 250,000 clones, roughly 91% seen once. The sequence came from a woman in her twenties or thirties who had recovered from COVID-19. This chain links TRBV11-2 with TRBJ1-2; D is ambiguous. What was sequenced was PBMCs or T cells enriched from blood (not recorded which). CDR3 DNA: TGTGCCAGCAGCTTAACAGACAACTATGGCTACACCTTC. Translating it yields CASSLTDNYGYTF. Drawing the rest from reference TRBV11-2 and TRBJ1-2, the complete variable domain is EAGVAQSPRYKIIEKRQSVAFWCNPISGHATLYWYQQILGQGPKLLIQFQNNGVVDDSQLPKDRFSAERLKGVDSTLKIQPAKLEDSAVYLCASSLTDNYGYTFGSGTRLTVV.